This section outlines one T cell receptor beta chain sequence together with its context. The data derive from a study of blood T cell repertoires in COVID-19. In the original processing: From reference gene primer amplification, estimates of nucleated cell counts were derived. TCRdb's copy holds only in-frame clones and misses some; the assay was immunoSEQ multiplex PCR. That table is the source of V, J and clone size, and D and trimming were worked out from the DNA. The table shows roughly 450,000 clones, with about 92% occurring only once. The ends lost 5 bases at V and 5 bases at J; junction bases unmatched: 6. This CDR3 is 14 amino acids long. Germline lookup yields CDR1 SGHDN and CDR2 FVKESK. Participants' own reports of clinical history determined their cohort assignment. Cohort 3 recovery required two negative PCRs, clearance, or symptom resolution.

The chain carries TRBV14 and TRBJ1-1, with TRBD1 identical over 9 bases. Material for sequencing was PBMCs or T cells enriched from blood (not recorded which). The TCR originated in a man between 18 and 29 years old who had recovered from COVID-19. This CDR3 is CASSRQGGWTEAFF. In DNA, the CDR3 is TGTGCCAGCAGCAGACAGGGGGGCTGGACTGAAGCTTTCTTT.